One sample yielded the 7 T cell receptor beta chains listed below, sequenced in a study of cytomegalovirus exposure and HLA in healthy donors. The PCR had 60 Vbeta and 13 Jbeta primers. Assay used: immunoSEQ multiplex PCR; TCRdb lists only in-frame clones, some missing. The table includes under 250,000 clones, roughly 79% detected once. Sequenced input: PBMCs. These receptors were taken from a man aged 25-40 years in good health and CMV-seronegative.

The V and J genes are TRBV19 and TRBJ1-5, with 9 bases lining up with TRBD1. There are 15 residues in the CDR3. From germline, CDR1 is LNHDA and CDR2 SQIVND (reference sequence). V gave up 6 bases and J gave up 6 bases; unmatched junction bases: 9. DNA for the CDR3: TGTGCCAGTAGCCCCACCGGACAGGGGATTCAGCCCCAGCATTTT. It encodes CASSPTGQGIQPQHF.

The genes are TRBV5-1 and TRBJ1-2, with D tentatively TRBD1 (5 bases). The ends were cut back, 7 bases at V and 4 bases at J, with 17 bases in the middle. CDR3 length: 14 amino acids. The germline V gene encodes CDR1 SGHRS and CDR2 YFSETQ. The DNA of the CDR3 is TGCGCCAGCCGGGCCGACAGCTCCACCTATGGCTACACCTTC. It translates to CASRADSSTYGYTF.

On this clone itself: Other DNA sequences from this sample encode an identical CDR3 as well. This chain uses TRBV5-4 with TRBJ1-2; tentative D call: TRBD1 (6 bases). Germline assignment: CDR1 SGHNT and CDR2 YYREEE (reference sequence). V was pared by 0 bases and J by 2 bases, with 8 bases between. This CDR3 contains 14 residues. The chain's CDR3 is CASSLGQANYGYTF. CDR3 DNA sequence: TGTGCCAGCAGCTTGGGACAGGCAAACTATGGCTACACCTTC.

This chain links TRBV19 with TRBJ2-7; 7 bases are a match to TRBD1. The CDR3 length is 14 residues. With 4 bases clipped from V and 4 bases from J, the junction kept 7 bases outside the gene matches. Per germline, CDR1 LNHDA and CDR2 SQIVND (reference sequence). CDR3 loop: CASSTSGTVYEQYF. CDR3 nucleotides: TGTGCCAGTAGTACCTCCGGGACAGTTTACGAGCAGTACTTC.

The chain uses TRBV6-1 and TRBJ1-2, with 7 positions matching TRBD1. Germline CDR1 and CDR2: MNHNS and SASEGT. CDR3 length equals 14 residues. With 6 bases clipped from V and 5 bases from J, the junction kept 9 bases outside the gene matches. CDR3 sequence reads: CASSAIQGYYGYTF. Written as DNA, the CDR3 is TGTGCCAGCAGCGCAATACAGGGGTATTATGGCTACACCTTC.

The J gene is TRBJ1-2, the V gene TRBV28; 11 nucleotides match TRBD1. This CDR3 spans 18 amino acids. V was clipped by 6 bases and J by 8 bases; unmatched bases: 20. Germline V CDR1 and CDR2: MDHEN, SYDVKM. CDR3 protein: CASSSPTTSGTGGGGYTF. The CDR3 coding sequence is TGTGCCAGCAGCTCCCCCACAACCTCCGGGACAGGGGGAGGAGGCTACACCTTC.

The rearrangement uses TRBV20-1 and TRBJ2-7; 8 bases agree with TRBD2. The V and J ends lost 4 bases and 4 bases, in that order; junction bases with no gene match: 0. Germline CDR1 DFQATT, CDR2 SNEGSKA (reference sequence). This CDR3 is 11 amino acids long. The CDR3, as DNA: TGCAGTGCTAAGCGGGAGTACGAGCAGTACTTC. It encodes CSAKREYEQYF.